This TCR beta chain was found in a study of monozygotic twins with inflammatory bowel disease. The germline gives CDR1 MDHEN, CDR2 SYDVKM. The CDR3 length is 13 residues. TCRdb re-called the 5' RACE reads and gives one entry per CDR3 protein, without DNA. The listing contains some 450,000 distinct CDR3 sequences. Sequenced sample: blood. This clonotype originated in a human donor with ulcerative colitis or Crohn's disease, or a healthy co-twin of an affected twin (not recorded which). J is TRBJ2-7 and V is TRBV28; the D call of TRBD1 rests on TCRdb alone, since no DNA is present to check it. CDR3 amino acids: CASRGGKGYEQYF.